This T cell receptor beta chain was identified in a study of blood T cell repertoires in COVID-19. The CDR3 covers 15 residues. Per the germline V gene, CDR1 is SEHNR and CDR2 is FQNEAQ (reference sequence). V was pared by 5 bases and J by 5 bases, with 5 bases of the junction left unmatched. This clone was found a few times. Data came from immunoSEQ multiplex PCR; TCRdb stores just in-frame clones and leaves some out. The data contain over 350,000 clones, about 87% of them singletons. The source of this sequence is a woman between 50 and 59 years old who had recovered from COVID-19. The source material was PBMCs or T cells enriched from blood (not recorded which). This chain joins TRBV7-9 and TRBJ2-3, with TRBD2 matching over 12 bases. The CDR3 nucleotides read TGTGCCAGCAGCCCACTAGCGGGGGGTAAAGATACGCAGTATTTT. Translated, it gives CASSPLAGGKDTQYF. Full variable domain (missing parts from reference TRBV7-9 and TRBJ2-3): DTGVSQNPRHKITKRGQNVTFRCDPISEHNRLYWYRQTLGQGPEFLTYFQNEAQLEKSRLLSDRFSAERPKGSFSTLEIQRTEQGDSAMYLCASSPLAGGKDTQYFGPGTRLTVL.